These 20 T cell receptor beta chains share one sample of origin, sequenced in a study of cytomegalovirus exposure and HLA in healthy donors (dated by TCRdb to 2017 to 2019). The library was generated by the immunoSEQ multiplex PCR assay. A mixture of 60 forward primers for TCR Vbeta segments and 13 reverse primers for TCR Jbeta segments was used in the multiplex PCR. The clones in this table, taken by TCRdb from immuneACCESS, are in-frame only. Not every clone is retained; where verified, under half of the shortfall comes from an unresolved V gene, and the cause of the rest is unknown. This sample has fewer than 200,000 clones in its table, and around 84% of those were observed once. The top ten clones comprise about 3.5% of the sample. The sample was PBMCs. These receptors were taken from a man aged 40-55 years in good health and CMV-seropositive.

This clone occurred once. This chain joins TRBV12-2 and TRBJ2-7; the table calls TRBD1, which could not be checked here. TRBV12-2 is assigned pseudogene status. This CDR3 has 13 amino acids. As DNA, the CDR3 is TGTGCAAGTCGCTTAAAGGGGAACTACGAGCAGTACTTC. Encoded protein: CASRLKGNYEQYF.

With respect to this clone: The sample carries other DNA sequences with the same CDR3. V and J are TRBV5-1 and TRBJ2-5, with 11 bases matching TRBD1. The V segment lost 0 bases and the J segment 1 base; nucleotides outside the gene matches: 2. The CDR3 sequence is 16 residues long. Germline CDR1 and CDR2: SGHRS and YFSETQ. The CDR3 loop is CASSLAGTGGQETQYF. CDR3 nucleotides: TGCGCCAGCAGCTTGGCAGGGACAGGGGGCCAAGAGACCCAGTACTTC.

The chain is built from TRBV19 and TRBJ2-3; D is unresolved. Germline values: CDR1 LNHDA, CDR2 SQIVND (reference sequence). This CDR3 comprises 16 residues. Trimming pared 4 bases from V and 1 base from J, leaving 15 bases between. For the CDR3, the DNA is TGTGCCAGTAGTAGCCCCTTCAGCGACCGCACAGATACGCAGTATTTT. Translation: CASSSPFSDRTDTQYF.

The table lists this clone with a few counts. The DNA of the CDR3 is TGTGCCAGCGGGGGACTAGCGGGGTACTCGGGGGAGACCCAGTACTTC. Protein product: CASGGLAGYSGETQYF. The rearrangement links TRBV2 to TRBJ2-5, with 13 bases lining up with TRBD2. This CDR3 region has 16 residues. From germline, CDR1 is SNHLY and CDR2 FYNNEI. After removal of 8 bases from V and 5 bases from J, the junction contained 11 bases not matched to a gene.

The CDR3 region has the DNA TGTGCCAGCAGACCCGGGACAGGGGACACTGAAGCTTTCTTT. It codes for CASRPGTGDTEAFF. This chain uses TRBV6-6 with TRBJ1-1, with 10 bases aligning to TRBD1. The V gene end was trimmed by 6 bases and the J gene end by 3 bases; junction bases not matched to a gene: 4. The CDR3 is 14 amino acids. Germline V gene data show CDR1 as MNHNY and CDR2 as SVGAGI (reference sequence).

V is TRBV10-3 and J is TRBJ1-2, with D tentatively TRBD1 (6 bases). Per germline, CDR1 ENHRY and CDR2 SYGVKD. This CDR3 has 13 residues. V lost 0 bases, J lost 8 bases, and 10 bases lay in between. In nucleotides, the CDR3 is TGTGCCATCAGTGAGTCGGCAGGGGAAGGCTACACCTTC. Amino acids: CAISESAGEGYTF.

This clone was seen only a few times. The chain has TRBV7-2 and TRBJ2-7, with D unclear. Trimming shortened V by 0 bases and J by 6 bases, and 15 bases separated the two germline ends. Germline CDR1 and CDR2: SGHTA and FQGNSA. CDR3 size: 15 residues. CDR3 sequence reads: CASSLALLGYSEQYF. The CDR3 DNA reads as TGTGCCAGCAGCTTAGCGCTTTTAGGCTACAGCGAGCAGTACTTC.

This clone was counted only a few times. The chain uses TRBV20-1 and TRBJ1-6; D is ambiguous. Germline CDR1 and CDR2: DFQATT and SNEGSKA (reference sequence). This CDR3 region has 10 residues. The V end was cut by 6 bases, the J end by 5 bases, with 2 bases between. The CDR3: CSADNSPLHF. The CDR3, as DNA: TGCAGTGCCGATAATTCACCCCTCCACTTT.

The chain links TRBV2 to TRBJ2-5; D is ambiguous. Trimming removed 0 bases from V and 1 base from J, with 9 bases in between. Germline lookup yields CDR1 SNHLY and CDR2 FYNNEI. This CDR3 is built from 15 residues. CDR3 DNA sequence: TGTGCCAGCAGTGAAGCGCTAGGCCGCCAAGAGACCCAGTACTTC. Encoded protein: CASSEALGRQETQYF.

The V gene is TRBV27, the J gene TRBJ2-7; 9 bases agree with TRBD1. The CDR3 spans 15 residues. Germline-derived CDR1 and CDR2 are MNHEY and SMNVEV (reference sequence). V shed 0 bases and J 6 bases; nucleotides not matched to a gene: 6. The CDR3 nucleotides read TGTGCCAGCAGTTTATCGAGGACAGGGGAACCCGAGCAGTACTTC. This sequence encodes CASSLSRTGEPEQYF.

The CDR3 coding sequence is TGTGCCAGCCGTACGGGGCTAGCGGCTTTGGGGGTGGGTGAGCAGTTCTTC. Translating it yields CASRTGLAALGVGEQFF. The chain employs TRBV5-6 and TRBJ2-1, with TRBD2 identical over 7 bases. Unmatched junction bases numbered 22, after V lost 7 bases and J lost 9 bases. The length of the CDR3 is 17 residues. CDR1 is SGHDT, CDR2 YYEEEE, per germline.

The V gene is TRBV18, the J gene TRBJ2-6; 9 nucleotides match TRBD2. This CDR3 is 17 amino acids long. Looked up from germline, CDR1 is KGHSH and CDR2 is LQKENI. V lost 3 bases and J lost 2; bases outside the gene matches: 5. As DNA, the CDR3 is TGTGCCAGCTCACCTACTTCTAGCGGGGCTGGGGCCAACGTCCTGACTTTC. It is translated as CASSPTSSGAGANVLTF.

The rearrangement uses TRBV2 and TRBJ2-7; a possible D gene is TRBD1 (5 bases). With 1 base removed from V and 2 bases from J, the gap between germline ends came to 9 bases. CDR1 and CDR2 from the germline V gene are SNHLY and FYNNEI. The CDR3 is 14 amino acids. CDR3 coding DNA: TGTGCCAGCAGTGAAGTGGTAGGGGCCTACGAGCAGTACTTC. The encoded protein is CASSEVVGAYEQYF.

This chain connects TRBV27 to TRBJ2-2; 8 bases match TRBD2. This CDR3 comprises 14 residues. CDR1 MNHEY and CDR2 SMNVEV come from the germline V gene (reference sequence). The J segment lost 6 bases and the V segment lost 2 bases, leaving 2 bases of the junction unmatched. The CDR3 nucleotides are TGTGCCAGCAGTTTAACGGGAGGGGCCGGGGAGCTGTTTTTT. This gives the protein CASSLTGGAGELFF.

The rearrangement uses TRBV5-5 and TRBJ1-2, with D unclear. CDR3 length: 15 amino acids. The ends were cut back, 4 bases at V and 8 bases at J, with 21 bases in the middle. Per the germline V gene, CDR1 is SGHKS and CDR2 is YYEKEE (reference sequence). The CDR3 DNA reads TGTGCCAGCAGCCAAGATCGTCAGGCCTCTTGGGGCTACACCTTC. Residues: CASSQDRQASWGYTF.

Concerning this clone itself: Other DNA variants within this sample encode the same CDR3. This chain joins TRBV5-1 and TRBJ2-1, with 7 bases matching TRBD2. Trimming at V came to 0 bases and at J to 4 bases, leaving 1 base not matched to a gene. Per the germline V gene, CDR1 is SGHRS and CDR2 is YFSETQ. This CDR3 is 14 amino acids long. The chain's CDR3 is CASSLGGGYNEQFF. CDR3 DNA: TGCGCCAGCAGCTTGGGGGGGGGATACAATGAGCAGTTCTTC. The full variable domain, completed using reference TRBV5-1 and TRBJ2-1, is KAGVTQTPRYLIKTRGQQVTLSCSPISGHRSVSWYQQTPGQGLQFLFEYFSETQRNKGNFPGRFSGRQFSNSRSEMNVSTLELGDSALYLCASSLGGGYNEQFFGPGTRLTVL.

The chain has TRBV7-2 and TRBJ2-3; TRBD2 matches 7 bases. Germline V CDR1 and CDR2: SGHTA, FQGNSA. This CDR3 region has 18 residues. The ends lost 1 base at V and 3 bases at J; junction bases unmatched: 13. The CDR3 is CASSLGASGYLVTDTQYF. CDR3 nucleotides: TGTGCCAGCAGCTTAGGGGCTAGCGGTTACTTAGTTACAGATACGCAGTATTTT.

There are a few counts of this clone. The chain links TRBV6-5 to TRBJ2-7; 11 bases agree with TRBD2. The germline V gene has CDR1 MNHEY and CDR2 SVGAGI. CDR3 length: 14 amino acids. V was pared by 5 bases and J by 2 bases, with 2 bases of the junction left unmatched. CDR3 DNA sequence: TGTGCCAGCAGTCAACTAGCGGGAGCCTACGAGCAGTACTTC. This gives the protein CASSQLAGAYEQYF.

The V gene is TRBV11-3, the J gene TRBJ2-7, with D possibly being TRBD2 (7 bases). Between the trimmed V and J ends, which lost 1 base and 3 bases, there was a span of 13 bases. The germline CDR1 and CDR2 sequences are SGHNT and YENEEA. The CDR3 runs to 15 residues. The CDR3 protein is CASSLGGGPNYEQYF. The CDR3 nucleotides are TGTGCCAGCAGCTTAGGGGGGGGCCCAAACTACGAGCAGTACTTC.

The chain employs TRBV5-6 and TRBJ1-5; 7 bases agree with TRBD1. CDR3 length: 14 residues. J was trimmed by 2 bases and V by 4 bases; bases with no gene match: 3. Germline CDR1 SGHDT, CDR2 YYEEEE. CDR3 protein: CASSPGTGNQPQHF. The CDR3 nucleotides read TGTGCCAGCAGCCCCGGGACAGGCAATCAGCCCCAGCATTTT.